One and the same sample provided the 20 T cell receptor beta chains below, sequenced in a study of graft-versus-host responses after intestinal transplantation. Here immunoSEQ multiplex PCR was the method, and the copy in TCRdb shows in-frame clones only, minus some. In the table there are 70,000 to 95,000 clones, approximately 92% of which are singletons. Their cognate antigens are unknown. Sequenced material: unstimulated CD8+ T cells sorted from spleen or lymph node cells, taken before transplant. Receptor source: a human donor who was the organ donor for an intestinal transplant.

The genes are TRBV5-5 and TRBJ1-1; tentatively, D is TRBD1 (5 bases). This CDR3 has 14 residues. CDR1 is SGHKS, CDR2 YYEKEE, per germline (reference sequence). Between the trimmed V and J ends, which lost 3 bases and 4 bases, there was a span of 13 bases. The CDR3 sequence: CASSWGGSGTEAFF. CDR3 nucleotide sequence: TGTGCCAGCAGCTGGGGGGGAAGTGGCACTGAAGCTTTCTTT.

CDR3 in DNA: TGTGCCAGTAGTATTGGGGGCCTATACAATGAGCAGTTCTTC. Protein: CASSIGGLYNEQFF. This chain connects TRBV19 to TRBJ2-1, with TRBD1 as a possible D gene (6 bases). The CDR3 has 14 amino acids. V was trimmed by 3 bases and J by 4 bases, leaving 10 bases between them. Germline V gene lookup returns CDR1 LNHDA and CDR2 SQIVND (reference sequence). Looking up the rest from reference TRBV19 and TRBJ2-1 gives the full variable domain: DGGITQSPKYLFRKEGQNVTLSCEQNLNHDAMYWYRQDPGQGLRLIYYSQIVNDFQKGDIAEGYSVSREKKESFPLTVTSAQKNPTAFYLCASSIGGLYNEQFFGPGTRLTVL.

This rearrangement joins TRBV6-1 to TRBJ2-7; 8 bases are a match to TRBD2. Germline V gene lookup returns CDR1 MNHNS and CDR2 SASEGT. The V and J ends lost 4 bases and 0 bases, in that order; junction bases with no gene match: 2. The CDR3 covers 14 residues. This CDR3 is CASSALAGSYEQYF. The CDR3 DNA reads TGTGCCAGCAGTGCCCTAGCGGGCTCCTACGAGCAGTACTTC.

The chain carries TRBV18 and TRBJ1-2, with a possible D match to TRBD1 (5 bases). With 6 bases removed from V and 5 bases from J, the gap between germline ends came to 19 bases. CDR3 length: 15 amino acids. CDR1 is KGHSH and CDR2 is LQKENI in the germline V gene. The CDR3 loop reads CASSPRAQAIYGYTF. The CDR3 DNA follows: TGTGCCAGCTCGCCTCGGGCACAGGCGATTTATGGCTACACCTTC.

J is TRBJ2-5 and V is TRBV7-6, with 12 bases identical to TRBD2. The DNA matches TRBJ2-7 better at its end, which makes the J call doubtful. The CDR3 has 17 amino acids. CDR1 and CDR2 from the germline V gene are SGHVS and FNYEAQ. The DNA for the CDR3 is TGTGCCAGCAGCTGGGCTAGCGGGAGGGCATCCGTGTCCGAGCAGTACTTC. It translates to CASSWASGRASVSEQYF.

The chain couples TRBV27 to TRBJ2-5, with 9 bases identical to TRBD1. The end of the DNA aligns better with TRBJ2-7, so the J call may be wrong. The CDR3 spans 13 residues. Germline V gene sequence: CDR1 MNHEY, CDR2 SMNVEV (reference sequence). Here the CDR3 DNA reads TGTGCCAGCAGGACAGGGGGAGTCAACGAGCAGTACTTC. Its protein product is CASRTGGVNEQYF.

The chain has TRBV28 and TRBJ2-2, with TRBD2 matching over 15 bases. J gave up 7 bases and V 5 bases, and 17 bases lay outside the gene matches. CDR3 length equals 20 residues. Looked up from germline, CDR1 is MDHEN and CDR2 is SYDVKM. The CDR3 region is CASSPPRGLAGGRVVGELFF. For the CDR3, the DNA is TGTGCCAGCAGTCCGCCCAGGGGACTAGCGGGAGGACGAGTCGTCGGGGAGCTGTTTTTT.

As DNA, the CDR3 is TGTGCCAGCAGCGTTGGGGGACAGGGCCACGAGCAGTACTTC. Translation: CASSVGGQGHEQYF. V usage is TRBV9 and J usage is TRBJ2-7; 9 bases align to TRBD1. J was trimmed by 5 bases and V by 2 bases; bases with no gene match: 5. Germline V gene data show CDR1 as SGDLS and CDR2 as YYNGEE. This CDR3 is built from 14 residues.

The V gene is TRBV19, the J gene TRBJ2-3, with 8 bases that match TRBD2. V was clipped by 9 bases and J by 0 bases; unmatched bases: 17. Looked up from germline, CDR1 is LNHDA and CDR2 is SQIVND (reference sequence). The CDR3 is 18 amino acids. CDR3 protein: CASRPRREDHTSTDTQYF. In DNA, the CDR3 is TGTGCCAGCAGACCCCGGCGGGAGGACCATACTAGCACAGATACGCAGTATTTT.

This chain connects TRBV7-9 to TRBJ2-3; D uncertain. The germline CDR1 and CDR2 sequences are SEHNR and FQNEAQ (reference sequence). This CDR3 region has 14 residues. Trimming pared 5 bases from V and 2 bases from J, leaving 11 bases between. CDR3 coding DNA: TGTGCCAGCAGCGCGGTTGCTATCACAGATACGCAGTATTTT. Translated: CASSAVAITDTQYF.

For the CDR3, the DNA is TGTGCCAGCAGGGCCGGGACAGATTTTAACTATGGCTACACCTTC. It specifies CASRAGTDFNYGYTF. V and J are TRBV2 and TRBJ1-2, with TRBD1 identical over 7 bases. Trimming took 6 bases from V and 1 from J; bases not matched to a gene: 8. The germline V gene encodes CDR1 SNHLY and CDR2 FYNNEI. The CDR3 loop spans 15 amino acids.

This sequence joins TRBV19 and TRBJ2-1; 7 bases fit TRBD1. Germline V gene data show CDR1 as LNHDA and CDR2 as SQIVND (reference sequence). Germline trimming cut 6 bases from V and 7 bases from J; bases unmatched to any gene: 3. This CDR3 is built from 12 residues. CDR3 residues: CASRQGLNEQFF. The CDR3 DNA reads as TGTGCCAGTAGACAGGGGCTTAATGAGCAGTTCTTC.

The chain uses TRBV6-4 and TRBJ2-1; the match to TRBD2 covers 16 bases. J gave up 0 bases and V 4 bases, and 9 bases lay outside the gene matches. Germline V gene lookup returns CDR1 MRHNA and CDR2 SNTAGT. There are 20 residues in the CDR3. CDR3 protein: CASSAAGLAGGPSSYNEQFF. In nucleotides, the CDR3 is TGTGCCAGCAGTGCCGCGGGACTAGCGGGAGGGCCGAGCTCCTACAATGAGCAGTTCTTC.

The table lists this clone with a count of one. The chain carries TRBV7-3 and TRBJ2-3, with D perhaps TRBD2 (5 bases). The CDR3 covers 15 residues. V lost 3 bases and J lost 2, with 12 bases in between. The germline V gene has CDR1 SGHTA and CDR2 FQGTGA. The CDR3 region is CASSFVTTFTDTQYF. For the CDR3, the DNA is TGTGCCAGCAGCTTCGTGACTACTTTCACAGATACGCAGTATTTT. The full variable domain, in which reference TRBV7-3 and TRBJ2-3 provide the parts outside the CDR3, is GAGVSQTPSNKVTEKGKYVELRCDPISGHTALYWYRQSLGQGPEFLIYFQGTGAADDSGLPNDRFFAVRPEGSVSTLKIQRTERGDSAVYLCASSFVTTFTDTQYFGPGTRLTVL.

A single count supports this clone. The CDR3 DNA reads as TGTGCCAGCAGTTTAGGACAGAAACAAGAGACCCAGTACTTC. This gives the protein CASSLGQKQETQYF. This chain connects TRBV6-5 to TRBJ2-5, with D perhaps TRBD1 (6 bases). V was pared by 4 bases and J by 2 bases, with 11 bases between. Germline V lookup: CDR1 MNHEY, CDR2 SVGAGI. This CDR3 comprises 14 residues.

V and J are TRBV7-9 and TRBJ2-7; 7 positions agree with TRBD1. Germline V CDR1 and CDR2: SEHNR, FQNEAQ (reference sequence). The CDR3 has 12 amino acids. Trimming at V came to 5 bases and at J to 8 bases, leaving 6 bases not matched to a gene. The DNA for the CDR3 is TGTGCCAGCAGCCCCACAGGGGATCAGCAGTACTTC. Translated, it gives CASSPTGDQQYF.

This clone was observed a single time. This chain uses TRBV23-1 with TRBJ2-1; 9 bases agree with TRBD2. TRBV23-1 belongs to the ORF category, with a function that is uncertain. The length of the CDR3 is 18 residues. The V segment lost 6 bases and the J segment 7 bases; nucleotides outside the gene matches: 19. CDR3 coding DNA: TGCGCCAGCAGCACCAGGGGTAGGCGGGAGGGCGGTGGGAATGAGCAGTTCTTC. It specifies CASSTRGRREGGGNEQFF.

The count of this clone is one. The rearrangement joins TRBV6-1 to TRBJ1-2; D is perhaps TRBD1 (6 bases). The CDR3 runs 14 residues. Germline CDR1 reads MNHNS; CDR2 reads SASEGT. V was clipped by 5 bases and J by 5 bases, with 15 bases between them. Written as DNA, the CDR3 is TGTGCCAGCAGTAAACACAGGGCCAGATATGGCTACACCTTC. This sequence encodes CASSKHRARYGYTF.

The chain combines TRBV6-1 with TRBJ2-3, with 7 nucleotides matching TRBD2. Per germline, CDR1 MNHNS and CDR2 SASEGT. V was clipped by 1 base and J by 4 bases; unmatched bases: 2. The CDR3 has 14 residues. The CDR3 bases are TGTGCCAGCAGTGAAGGACTAGCCCCAGATACGCAGTATTTT. Amino acid sequence: CASSEGLAPDTQYF.

The CDR3 loop is CASSQVMNRTLNTEAFF. The CDR3 coding sequence is TGCGCCAGCAGCCAAGTTATGAACAGAACGTTGAACACTGAAGCTTTCTTT. The V and J genes are TRBV4-1 and TRBJ1-1; D ambiguous. Per the germline V gene, CDR1 is MGHRA and CDR2 is YSYEKL. This CDR3 spans 17 amino acids. The V end lost 1 base, the J end lost 0 bases, and 15 bases lay between the germline ends.